The source of this TCR beta chain is a study of identical twins. Study findings and constraints: There is a chance that invariant MAIT and iNKT cells partially muddied zero-insertion analyses.

Concerning this clonotype: Its target is unknown.

TCRdb re-called the 5' RACE reads through MiXCR, storing one row per CDR3 protein. The table lists more than 600,000 distinct CDR3 sequences, 18% of them singletons. This same sample was also taken into another study, of T cells expressing NK-cell markers. That investigation notes: The study found dominant NKG2C+ clonotypes at about 1.0-7.0% of CD8+ T cells in roughly six donors. The CD3+CD56-NKG2C+ fraction was also led by these clonotypes in a few donors.

The receptor was isolated from a woman under 30 in good health. Sequencing used PBMCs.

DNA of the CDR3: TGTGCCAGCAGGTGGACTAGCGGGAGGTGGAACACCGGGGAGCTGTTTTTT. This gives the protein CASRWTSGRWNTGELFF. The chain combines TRBV12-3 or TRBV12-4 with TRBJ2-2, with 14 bases lining up with TRBD2. V shed 6 bases, J shed 1 base, and the junction held 4 bases outside the gene matches. This CDR3 is built from 17 residues.